This T cell receptor beta chain is from a study of T cells in Graves' hyperthyroidism and ophthalmopathy. Points from the study as a whole: Blood samples included most of the expanded thyroid clonotypes exceeding 0.001.

Patients were aged 18 to 65, had disease duration under 2 months, and had newly diagnosed hyperthyroidism. The CDR3 is made up of 14 amino acids. The V gene lost 4 bases and the J gene lost 4 bases, with 11 bases spanning the gap. From germline, CDR1 is ENHRY and CDR2 SYGVKD. Template material for amplifying TCR beta CDR3 regions consisted of RNA transcripts. Researchers ran a first-round RT-PCR on the TCR CDR3 using the HTBI primer set. TCRdb recomputed calls from the multiplex PCR reads with MiXCR, one row per CDR3 protein. The sample has around 440,000 distinct CDR3 sequences, roughly 14% seen once; the top ten hold roughly 7.7%. This clonotype was picked up a small number of times. Its antigen is currently unknown.

This TCR was sampled from a woman aged 18 to 35 with Graves' hyperthyroidism. The sample comprised blood. The gene calls are TRBV10-3 and TRBJ2-1, with unresolved D. CDR3 residues: CAISARGEYNEQFF. The CDR3 DNA sequence: TGTGCCATCAGTGCCCGCGGAGAGTACAATGAGCAGTTCTTC.